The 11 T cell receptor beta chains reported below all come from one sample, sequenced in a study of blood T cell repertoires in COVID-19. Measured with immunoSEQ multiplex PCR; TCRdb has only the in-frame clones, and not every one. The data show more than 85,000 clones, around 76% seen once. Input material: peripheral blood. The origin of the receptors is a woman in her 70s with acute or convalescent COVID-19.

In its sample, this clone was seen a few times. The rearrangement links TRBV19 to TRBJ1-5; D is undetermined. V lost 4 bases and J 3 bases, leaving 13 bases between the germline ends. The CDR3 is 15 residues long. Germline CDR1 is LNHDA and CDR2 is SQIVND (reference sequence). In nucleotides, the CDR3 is TGTGCCAGTAGTACGCGGGCTGGCCCCAATCAGCCCCAGCATTTT. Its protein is CASSTRAGPNQPQHF.

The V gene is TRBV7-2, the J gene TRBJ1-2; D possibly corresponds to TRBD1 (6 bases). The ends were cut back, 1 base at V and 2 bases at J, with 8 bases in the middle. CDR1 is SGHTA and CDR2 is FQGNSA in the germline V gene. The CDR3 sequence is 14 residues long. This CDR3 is CASSLEGENYGYTF. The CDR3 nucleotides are TGTGCCAGCAGCTTAGAGGGGGAGAACTATGGCTACACCTTC.

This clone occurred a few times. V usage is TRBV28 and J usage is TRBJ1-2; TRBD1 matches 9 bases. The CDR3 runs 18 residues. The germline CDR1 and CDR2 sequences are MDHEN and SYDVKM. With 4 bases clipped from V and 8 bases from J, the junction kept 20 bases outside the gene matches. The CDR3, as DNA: TGTGCCAGCAGTTCCCTTTTAATTCCGGGACAGGGAGGGGGCGGCTACACCTTC. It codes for CASSSLLIPGQGGGGYTF.

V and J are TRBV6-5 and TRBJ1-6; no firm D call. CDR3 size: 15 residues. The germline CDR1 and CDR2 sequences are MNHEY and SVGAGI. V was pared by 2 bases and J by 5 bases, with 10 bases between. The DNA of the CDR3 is TGTGCCAGCAGTTACCTGGGCCCGGATAATTCACCCCTCCACTTT. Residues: CASSYLGPDNSPLHF.

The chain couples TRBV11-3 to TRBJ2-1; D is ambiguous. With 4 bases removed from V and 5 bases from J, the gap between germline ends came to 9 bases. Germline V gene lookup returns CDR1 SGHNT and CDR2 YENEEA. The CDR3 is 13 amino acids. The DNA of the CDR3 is TGTGCCAGCAGCTCCCGGTCCCACAATGAGCAGTTCTTC. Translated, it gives CASSSRSHNEQFF.

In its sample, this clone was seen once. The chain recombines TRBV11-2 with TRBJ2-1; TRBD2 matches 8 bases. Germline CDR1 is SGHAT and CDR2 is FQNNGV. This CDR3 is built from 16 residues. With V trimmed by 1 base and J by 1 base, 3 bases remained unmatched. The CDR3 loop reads CASSLGRGESYNEQFF. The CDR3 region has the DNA TGTGCCAGCAGCTTAGGGCGGGGGGAGTCCTACAATGAGCAGTTCTTC.

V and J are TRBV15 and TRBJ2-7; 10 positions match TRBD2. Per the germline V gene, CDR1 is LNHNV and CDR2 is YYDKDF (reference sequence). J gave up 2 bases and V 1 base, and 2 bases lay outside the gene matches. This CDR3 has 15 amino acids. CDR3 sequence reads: CATSRATSGAYEQYF. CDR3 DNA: TGTGCCACCAGCAGAGCTACTAGCGGGGCCTACGAGCAGTACTTC.

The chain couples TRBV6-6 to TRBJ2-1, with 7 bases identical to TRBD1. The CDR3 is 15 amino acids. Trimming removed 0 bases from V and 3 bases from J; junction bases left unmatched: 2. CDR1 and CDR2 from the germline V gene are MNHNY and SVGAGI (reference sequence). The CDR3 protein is CASSYSGGNYNEQFF. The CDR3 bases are TGTGCCAGCAGTTACTCAGGGGGCAACTACAATGAGCAGTTCTTC.

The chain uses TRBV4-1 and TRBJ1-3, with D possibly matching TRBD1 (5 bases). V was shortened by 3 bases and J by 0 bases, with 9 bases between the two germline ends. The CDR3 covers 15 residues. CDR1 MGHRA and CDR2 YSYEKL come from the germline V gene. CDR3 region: CASSQGQNSGNTIYF. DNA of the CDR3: TGCGCCAGCAGCCAGGGGCAGAACTCTGGAAACACCATATATTTT.

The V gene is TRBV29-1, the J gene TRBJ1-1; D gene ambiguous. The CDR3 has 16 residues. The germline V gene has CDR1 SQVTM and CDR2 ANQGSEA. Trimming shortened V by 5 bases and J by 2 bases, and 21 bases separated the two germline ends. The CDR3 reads CSVKAGLFPTNTEAFF. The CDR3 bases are TGCAGCGTTAAAGCAGGACTCTTTCCTACAAACACTGAAGCTTTCTTT.

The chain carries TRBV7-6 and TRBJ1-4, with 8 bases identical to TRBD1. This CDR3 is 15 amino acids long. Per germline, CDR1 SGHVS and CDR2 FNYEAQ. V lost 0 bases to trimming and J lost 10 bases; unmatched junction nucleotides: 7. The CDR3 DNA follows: TGTGCCAGCAGCTTAGCTGGCAGGGGGCAGGGAAAACTGTTTTTT. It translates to CASSLAGRGQGKLFF.